Detailed here is one T cell receptor beta chain. Its antigen is unknown. This specimen comes from a study of blood T cells in healthy people across ages. General study findings and limits: The authors considered diversity estimates from one million T cells to be underestimates.

This CDR3 contains 18 residues. The V and J ends lost 2 bases and 2 bases respectively, with 21 bases between them. Germline V gene sequence: CDR1 SGDLS, CDR2 YYNGEE. Donors gave roughly 10 milliliters of peripheral blood apiece. Then a second PCR, running roughly 6 to 12 cycles, was carried out with a sample-barcoded 5' primer and a J-beta primer mix. MiXCR was run by TCRdb on the 5' RACE reads, yielding one entry per CDR3 protein. This sample carries some 800,000 distinct CDR3 sequences, more than 40% of them seen once, and the ten largest clones take around 21%. J is TRBJ2-3 and V is TRBV9; tentative D call: TRBD2 (6 bases). The sample consisted of blood. The clonotype comes from a man aged 55 to 70 in good health. The CDR3 coding sequence is TGTGCCAGCAGCGTTACAAGCGGCGGGGCGTTACACACAGATACGCAGTATTTT. Amino acid sequence: CASSVTSGGALHTDTQYF.